This is a list of T cell receptor beta chains from one sample in a study of T cells of healthy individuals. TCRdb analysed the 5' RACE reads with MiXCR anew, one entry per CDR3 protein. This sample has tens of thousands of distinct CDR3 sequences, with approximately 5% found just once. The origin of the receptors is a human donor in good health. CDR3s include the opening cysteine and the closing phenylalanine or tryptophan. A D gene is named only where the DNA matches it firmly. Only some rows state a clone size, as once, few, many or a class for expanded clones.

>-|many|TRBJ1-5|TRBV12-3/TRBV12-4
CASSLGQSVNQPQHF
TGTGCCAGCAGTTTAGGACAGAGCGTCAATCAGCCCCAGCATTTT
>-|-|TRBJ1-2|TRBV24-1
CATIRQYYGYTF
TGTGCCACCATCAGACAGTACTATGGCTACACCTTC
>-|many|TRBJ1-2|TRBV12-3/TRBV12-4
CASSLSYGYTF
TGTGCCAGCAGTTTAAGCTATGGCTACACCTTC
>-|many|TRBJ2-1|TRBV29-1
CSGGESSYNEQFF
TGCAGCGGTGGGGAGAGCTCCTACAATGAGCAGTTCTTC
>TRBD2|many|TRBJ2-1|TRBV27
CASSLGIAGVEQFF
TGTGCCAGCAGTTTAGGGATTGCGGGAGTTGAGCAGTTCTTC
>TRBD2|-|TRBJ2-1|TRBV19
CASRLAGSYNEQFF
TGTGCCAGTAGATTAGCGGGATCTTACAATGAGCAGTTCTTC
>TRBD2|-|TRBJ2-7|TRBV18
CASSPQGLAGPLTYEQYF
TGTGCCAGCTCACCCCAAGGACTAGCGGGGCCCCTTACCTACGAGCAGTACTTC
>-|many|TRBJ2-3|TRBV7-2
CASSLARGDTQYF
TGTGCCAGCAGCTTAGCTAGAGGGGATACGCAGTATTTT
>TRBD1|many|TRBJ1-2|TRBV27
CASSSWADRGSRFGGYTF
TGTGCCAGCAGCTCGTGGGCGGACAGGGGTTCCCGATTTGGTGGCTACACCTTC
>TRBD2|-|TRBJ2-5|TRBV20-1
CSAPSGGASGTQYF
TGCAGTGCCCCTAGCGGGGGGGCCTCAGGGACCCAGTACTTC
>TRBD2|few|TRBJ2-7|TRBV30
CAWSSLAGAEQYF
TGTGCCTGGAGTAGTCTAGCGGGCGCCGAGCAGTACTTC
>-|-|TRBJ2-3|TRBV20-1
CSARMPTDTQYF
TGCAGTGCTAGGATGCCCACAGATACGCAGTATTTT
>-|many|TRBJ1-1|TRBV29-1
CSATPGSRLSEAFF
TGCAGCGCAACACCAGGGTCCCGCTTATCTGAAGCTTTCTTT
>-|many|TRBJ1-1|TRBV12-3/TRBV12-4
CASSFPRFEGQEAFF
TGTGCCAGCAGTTTCCCCCGTTTCGAGGGCCAAGAAGCTTTCTTT
>-|many|TRBJ1-2|TRBV5-4
CASSLGLNSFNYGYTF
TGTGCCAGCAGCTTGGGTCTCAACAGCTTCAACTATGGCTACACCTTC
>TRBD2|few|TRBJ2-2|TRBV6-1
CASSRTSGRTGELFF
TGTGCCAGCAGCCGGACTAGCGGGAGGACCGGGGAGCTGTTTTTT
>TRBD2|many|TRBJ2-7|TRBV7-6
CASSSPTSGSFDEQYF
TGTGCCAGCAGCTCCCCTACTAGCGGGAGTTTCGACGAGCAGTACTTC
>-|many|TRBJ1-1|TRBV15
CATSRDVGGTEAFF
TGTGCCACCAGCAGAGATGTAGGCGGGACTGAAGCTTTCTTT
>TRBD2|few|TRBJ2-1|TRBV6-2/TRBV6-3
CASTGTRPNEQFF
TGTGCCAGCACGGGGACTAGGCCCAATGAGCAGTTCTTC
>TRBD2|-|TRBJ2-7|TRBV14
CASRLWTSGTYEQYF
TGTGCCAGCAGACTCTGGACTAGCGGAACCTACGAGCAGTACTTC
>TRBD2|few|TRBJ2-3|TRBV7-2
CASSYGTSGSTDTQYF
TGTGCCAGCAGCTACGGGACTAGCGGGAGTACAGATACGCAGTATTTT
>TRBD1|few|TRBJ2-1|TRBV5-1
CASSARPGQEIIVSYNEQFF
TGCGCCAGCAGCGCCCGTCCGGGACAGGAGATTATAGTCTCCTACAATGAGCAGTTCTTC
>-|-|TRBJ1-1|TRBV5-1
CASSFRGAEAFF
TGCGCCAGCAGCTTCCGGGGAGCCGAAGCTTTCTTT
>-|many|TRBJ2-5|TRBV9
CASSVELAPGETQYF
TGTGCCAGCAGCGTAGAGCTAGCGCCTGGAGAGACCCAGTACTTC
>TRBD2|many|TRBJ2-3|TRBV7-9
CASSQGLASRHTDTQYF
TGTGCCAGCAGCCAAGGACTAGCCTCTAGACACACAGATACGCAGTATTTT
>-|-|TRBJ2-7|TRBV5-4
CASGTSSYEQYF
TGTGCCAGCGGCACGAGCTCCTACGAGCAGTACTTC
>TRBD1|few|TRBJ2-1|TRBV24-1
CATSDTDRGYVNEQFF
TGTGCCACCAGTGATACGGACAGGGGGTATGTCAATGAGCAGTTCTTC
>TRBD1|many|TRBJ2-2|TRBV4-1
CASSQDLGQGAPGELFF
TGCGCCAGCAGCCAAGATCTTGGACAGGGGGCCCCCGGGGAGCTGTTTTTT
>TRBD1|few|TRBJ2-7|TRBV23-1
CARINPGQTYEQYF
TGCGCCAGAATAAATCCGGGACAGACCTACGAGCAGTACTTC
>TRBD1|many|TRBJ2-1|TRBV7-2
CASSSRGLAGYNEQFF
TGTGCCAGCAGCTCTAGGGGGCTAGCAGGCTACAATGAGCAGTTCTTC
>TRBD1|many|TRBJ1-2|TRBV2
CASSASFWAGGNYGYTF
TGTGCCAGCAGTGCCTCCTTTTGGGCAGGGGGCAACTATGGCTACACCTTC
>-|-|TRBJ2-1|TRBV25-1
CASSDYNEQFF
TGTGCCAGCAGTGACTACAATGAGCAGTTCTTC
>-|-|TRBJ2-7|TRBV7-9
CASSPSIFEQYF
TGTGCCAGCAGCCCTTCGATATTCGAGCAGTACTTC
>-|few|TRBJ2-2|TRBV12-3/TRBV12-4
CASSFGTQNTGELFF
TGTGCCAGCAGTTTTGGGACACAGAACACCGGGGAGCTGTTTTTT
>-|many|TRBJ2-7|TRBV29-1
CSVETDFDYEQYF
TGCAGCGTTGAAACGGATTTTGACTACGAGCAGTACTTC
>TRBD2|many|TRBJ2-3|TRBV7-6
CASSLLCQIGLAGGTDTQYF
TGTGCCAGCAGCCTATTGTGCCAGATCGGACTAGCGGGAGGGACAGATACGCAGTATTTT
>-|-|TRBJ2-7|TRBV14
CASSHPRRYEQYF
TGTGCCAGCAGCCATCCCAGGCGCTACGAGCAGTACTTC
>TRBD2|few|TRBJ2-1|TRBV7-1
CASSAGTSGNNEQFF
TGTGCCAGCAGCGCAGGGACTAGCGGGAACAATGAGCAGTTCTTC
>TRBD1|many|TRBJ2-7|TRBV12-3/TRBV12-4
CASSPPGRGYEQYF
TGTGCCAGCAGTCCTCCGGGCAGGGGGTACGAGCAGTACTTC
>-|few|TRBJ2-3|TRBV11-2
CASSSMLGDTQYF
TGTGCCAGCAGCTCCATGTTGGGAGATACGCAGTATTTT
>-|few|TRBJ1-6|TRBV27
CASRPRQTYNSPLHF
TGTGCCAGCAGACCACGGCAGACCTACAATTCACCCCTCCACTTT
>-|many|TRBJ2-5|TRBV6-5
CASSYSAGSSETQYF
TGTGCCAGCAGTTACTCGGCGGGTTCGTCAGAGACCCAGTACTTC
>-|many|TRBJ2-3|TRBV20-1
CSALTGSTNTQYF
TGCAGTGCCCTGACAGGATCCACAAATACGCAGTATTTT
>TRBD1|many|TRBJ1-5|TRBV11-2
CASSSQGDSPQHF
TGTGCCAGCAGCTCCCAGGGGGATAGTCCCCAGCATTTT
>-|-|TRBJ2-1|TRBV9
CASSRDRYNEQFF
TGTGCCAGCAGCCGGGACCGCTACAATGAGCAGTTCTTC
>TRBD2|many|TRBJ2-3|TRBV28
CASRPSGGIDTQYF
TGTGCCAGCAGGCCTAGCGGGGGGATAGATACGCAGTATTTT
>-|many|TRBJ1-6|TRBV18
CASSEYLLGGLSDSPLHF
TGTGCCAGCTCCGAATACTTACTGGGAGGTCTAAGTGATTCACCCCTCCACTTT
>-|few|TRBJ1-5|TRBV6-5
CASSYNLNQPQHF
TGTGCCAGCAGTTACAACCTCAATCAGCCCCAGCATTTT
>-|many|TRBJ2-5|TRBV2
CASSYDPSGYGQETQYF
TGTGCCAGCAGTTATGACCCAAGTGGGTATGGGCAAGAGACCCAGTACTTC
>TRBD2|many|TRBJ2-7|TRBV5-1
CASTSSGGAQYEQYF
TGCGCCAGCACGAGTAGCGGGGGGGCACAGTACGAGCAGTACTTC
>-|-|TRBJ1-1|TRBV28
CASSLLQGSNTEAFF
TGTGCCAGCAGTTTGTTGCAGGGGTCGAACACTGAAGCTTTCTTT
>-|many|TRBJ1-2|TRBV12-3/TRBV12-4
CASSREVVGYTF
TGTGCCAGCAGTCGTGAAGTTGTCGGCTACACCTTC
>TRBD1|many|TRBJ1-1|TRBV5-6
CASSWAGGTEAFF
TGTGCCAGCAGTTGGGCAGGGGGGACTGAAGCTTTCTTT
>-|many|TRBJ2-3|TRBV2
CASIGGGTDTQYF
TGTGCCAGCATCGGCGGGGGCACAGATACGCAGTATTTT